This T cell receptor beta chain was sequenced for a study of OX40 agonist ivuxolimab in advanced cancers. Study-wide findings and caveats: Near-lowest levels of clonal expansion characterized partial responders at 0.1-3.0 mg/kg. The mean number of expanded clones was higher in CD8+ T cells than in CD4+.

Data came from immunoSEQ multiplex PCR; TCRdb stores just in-frame clones and leaves some out. Of 25,000 to 30,000 clones listed, approximately 86% are singletons. About this clone: The antigen is unknown.

V was clipped by 3 bases and J by 5 bases, with 8 bases between them. Germline V CDR1 and CDR2: SGHDN, FVKESK. The CDR3 length is 13 residues. The study sampled blood at baseline, cycle 4 day 1, and cycle 7 day 1. This specimen consisted of CD4+ or CD8+ T cells sorted from blood, obtained in a trial of the OX40 agonist ivuxolimab. The chain combines TRBV14 with TRBJ2-4; D is unresolved. This TCR derives from an adult with an advanced solid tumor such as melanoma, head and neck, liver or kidney cancer. CDR3 coding DNA: TGTGCCAGCAGCCAGGGGTCCCAAAACATTCAGTACTTC. As protein: CASSQGSQNIQYF.